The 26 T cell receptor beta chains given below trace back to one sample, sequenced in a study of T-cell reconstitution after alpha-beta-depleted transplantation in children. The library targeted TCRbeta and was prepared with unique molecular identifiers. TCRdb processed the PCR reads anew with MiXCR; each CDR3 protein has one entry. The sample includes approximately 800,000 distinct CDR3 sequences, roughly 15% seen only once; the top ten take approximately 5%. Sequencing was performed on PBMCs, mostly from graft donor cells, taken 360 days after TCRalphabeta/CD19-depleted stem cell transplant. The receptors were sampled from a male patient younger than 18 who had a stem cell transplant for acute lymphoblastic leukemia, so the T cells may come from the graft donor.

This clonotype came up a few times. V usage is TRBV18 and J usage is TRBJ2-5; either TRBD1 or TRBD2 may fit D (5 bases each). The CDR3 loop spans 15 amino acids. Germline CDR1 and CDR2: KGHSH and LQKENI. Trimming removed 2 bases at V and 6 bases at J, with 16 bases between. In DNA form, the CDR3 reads TGTGCCAGCTCACCAGTCGGCAGGGAGCCGCAGACCCAGTACTTC. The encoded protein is CASSPVGREPQTQYF.

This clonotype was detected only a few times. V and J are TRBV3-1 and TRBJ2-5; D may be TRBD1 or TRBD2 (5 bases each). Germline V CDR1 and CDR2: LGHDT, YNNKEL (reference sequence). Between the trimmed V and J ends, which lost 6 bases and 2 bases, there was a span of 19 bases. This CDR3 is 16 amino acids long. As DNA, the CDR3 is TGTGCCAGCAGTCATTCCCCGGGACGACAACAAGAGACCCAGTACTTC. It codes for CASSHSPGRQQETQYF.

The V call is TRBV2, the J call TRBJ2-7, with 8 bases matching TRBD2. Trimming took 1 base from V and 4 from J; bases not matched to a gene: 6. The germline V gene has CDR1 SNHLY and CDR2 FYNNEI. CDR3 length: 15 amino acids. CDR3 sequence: CASSEVAGGPYEQYF. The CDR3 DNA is TGTGCCAGCAGTGAAGTCGCGGGAGGACCATACGAGCAGTACTTC.

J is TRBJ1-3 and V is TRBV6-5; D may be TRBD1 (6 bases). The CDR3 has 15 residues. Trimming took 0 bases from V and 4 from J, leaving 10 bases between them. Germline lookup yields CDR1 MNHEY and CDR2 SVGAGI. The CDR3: CASSYSGGGGNTIYF. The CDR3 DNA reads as TGTGCCAGCAGTTACTCAGGGGGGGGCGGAAACACCATATATTTT.

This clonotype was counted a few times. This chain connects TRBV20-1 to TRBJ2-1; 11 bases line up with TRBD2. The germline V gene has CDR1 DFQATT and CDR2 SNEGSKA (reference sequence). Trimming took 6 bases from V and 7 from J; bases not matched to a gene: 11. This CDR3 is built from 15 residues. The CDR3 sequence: CSARFSGRARNEQFF. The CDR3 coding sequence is TGCAGTGCGAGATTTAGCGGGAGGGCTAGGAATGAGCAGTTCTTC.

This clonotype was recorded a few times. CDR3 amino acids: CASSLWLAGGAYEQYF. The DNA of the CDR3 is TGTGCCAGCAGCTTGTGGCTAGCGGGAGGGGCCTACGAGCAGTACTTC. The chain has TRBV5-5 and TRBJ2-7; 12 nucleotides align to TRBD2. The CDR3 runs 16 residues. The junction had 4 bases not matched to a gene; V was cut back by 1 base and J by 2 bases. Germline CDR1 is SGHKS and CDR2 is YYEKEE (reference sequence).

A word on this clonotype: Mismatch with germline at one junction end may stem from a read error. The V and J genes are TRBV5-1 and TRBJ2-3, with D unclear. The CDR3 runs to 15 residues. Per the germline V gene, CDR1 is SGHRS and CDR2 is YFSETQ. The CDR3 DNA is TGCGCGAGCACCCCATTTACTCAGTTCACAGATACGCAGTATTTT. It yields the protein CASTPFTQFTDTQYF.

CDR3 sequence (DNA): TGTGCTAGTGGCCTAAAGGACGGGCATGGCTACACCTTC. It specifies CASGLKDGHGYTF. This chain connects TRBV12-5 to TRBJ1-2; no clear D. V was pared by 6 bases and J by 6 bases, with 14 bases between. Germline V gene lookup returns CDR1 LGHNT and CDR2 FRNRAP. The CDR3 has 13 amino acids.

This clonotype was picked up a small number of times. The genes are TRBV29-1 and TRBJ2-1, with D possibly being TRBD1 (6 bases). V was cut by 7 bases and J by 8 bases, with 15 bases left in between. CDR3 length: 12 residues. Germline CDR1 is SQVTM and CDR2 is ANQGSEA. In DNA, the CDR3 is TGCAGCGCCCAGGACAGACCATATGAGCAGTTCTTC. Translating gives CSAQDRPYEQFF.

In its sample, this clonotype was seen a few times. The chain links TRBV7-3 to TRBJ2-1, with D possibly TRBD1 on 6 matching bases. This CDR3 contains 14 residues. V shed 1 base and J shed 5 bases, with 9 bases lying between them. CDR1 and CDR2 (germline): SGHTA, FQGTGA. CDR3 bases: TGTGCCAGCAGCTTAATGGGGGCTAACAATGAGCAGTTCTTC. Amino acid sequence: CASSLMGANNEQFF.

The CDR3 sequence is CASSVDGVNTEAFF. Here the CDR3 DNA reads TGTGCCAGCAGCGTAGACGGGGTAAACACTGAAGCTTTCTTT. The gene calls are TRBV9 and TRBJ1-1; D is uncertain. CDR1 and CDR2 (germline): SGDLS, YYNGEE. V was pared by 0 bases and J by 2 bases, with 8 bases between. There are 14 residues in the CDR3. Complete variable domain (other parts from reference TRBV9 and TRBJ1-1): DSGVTQTPKHLITATGQRVTLRCSPRSGDLSVYWYQQSLDQGLQFLIQYYNGEERAKGNILERFSAQQFPDLHSELNLSSLELGDSALYFCASSVDGVNTEAFFGQGTRLTVV.

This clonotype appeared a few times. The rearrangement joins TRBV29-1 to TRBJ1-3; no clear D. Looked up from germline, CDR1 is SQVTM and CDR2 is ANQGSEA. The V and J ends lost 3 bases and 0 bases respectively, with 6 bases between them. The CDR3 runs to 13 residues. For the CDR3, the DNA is TGCAGCGTTGACGGATACTCTGGAAACACCATATATTTT. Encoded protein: CSVDGYSGNTIYF. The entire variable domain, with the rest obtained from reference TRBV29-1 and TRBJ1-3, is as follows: SAVISQKPSRDICQRGTSLTIQCQVDSQVTMMFWYRQQPGQSLTLIATANQGSEATYESGFVIDKFPISRPNLTFSTLTVSNMSPEDSSIYLCSVDGYSGNTIYFGEGSWLTVV.

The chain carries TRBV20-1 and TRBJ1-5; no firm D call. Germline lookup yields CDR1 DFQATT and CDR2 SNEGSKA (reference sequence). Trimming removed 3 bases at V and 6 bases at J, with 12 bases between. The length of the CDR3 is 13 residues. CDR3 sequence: CSARDFFGQPQHF. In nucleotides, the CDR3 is TGCAGTGCTAGGGACTTCTTCGGTCAGCCCCAGCATTTT.

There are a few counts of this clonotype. The CDR3: CASSPRSWYQETQYF. CDR3 nucleotide sequence: TGTGCCAGCTCACCGCGGAGTTGGTACCAAGAGACCCAGTACTTC. The chain couples TRBV18 to TRBJ2-5; D is unresolved. CDR1 and CDR2 from the germline V gene are KGHSH and LQKENI. V dropped 3 bases and J dropped 0 bases, with 11 bases sitting between them. The CDR3 length is 15 residues.

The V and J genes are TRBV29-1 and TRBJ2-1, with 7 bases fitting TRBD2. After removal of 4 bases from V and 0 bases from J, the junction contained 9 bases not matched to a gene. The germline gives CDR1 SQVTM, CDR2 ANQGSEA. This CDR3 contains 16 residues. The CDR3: CSVGETSASSYNEQFF. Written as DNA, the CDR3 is TGCAGCGTTGGGGAAACTAGCGCAAGCTCCTACAATGAGCAGTTCTTC.

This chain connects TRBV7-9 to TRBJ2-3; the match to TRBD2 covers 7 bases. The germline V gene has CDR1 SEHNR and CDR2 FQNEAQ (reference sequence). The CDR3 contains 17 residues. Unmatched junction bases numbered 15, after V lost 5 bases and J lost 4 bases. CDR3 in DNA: TGTGCCAGCAGCCCTACGACGGGGGGAGAGGTTTCAGATACGCAGTATTTT. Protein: CASSPTTGGEVSDTQYF.

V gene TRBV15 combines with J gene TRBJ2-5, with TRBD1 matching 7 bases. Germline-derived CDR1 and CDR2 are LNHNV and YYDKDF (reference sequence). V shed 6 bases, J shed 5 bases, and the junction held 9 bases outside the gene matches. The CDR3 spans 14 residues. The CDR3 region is CATRPTGLGETQYF. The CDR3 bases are TGTGCCACCAGACCGACAGGGCTTGGGGAGACCCAGTACTTC. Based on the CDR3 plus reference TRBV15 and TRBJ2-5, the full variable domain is DAMVIQNPRYQVTQFGKPVTLSCSQTLNHNVMYWYQQKSSQAPKLLFHYYDKDFNNEADTPDNFQSRRPNTSFCFLDIRSPGLGDTAMYLCATRPTGLGETQYFGPGTRLLVL.

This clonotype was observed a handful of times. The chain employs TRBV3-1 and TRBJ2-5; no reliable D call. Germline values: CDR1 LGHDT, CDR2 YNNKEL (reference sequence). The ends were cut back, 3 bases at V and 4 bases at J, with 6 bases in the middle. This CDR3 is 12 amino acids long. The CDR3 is CASSHLGETQYF. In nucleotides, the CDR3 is TGTGCCAGCAGCCACCTCGGAGAGACCCAGTACTTC.

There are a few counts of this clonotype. The CDR3 loop reads CSARADNYGYTF. As DNA, the CDR3 is TGCAGTGCCAGGGCAGATAACTATGGCTACACCTTC. V usage is TRBV20-1 and J usage is TRBJ1-2; D might be TRBD1 (5 bases). CDR1 is DFQATT, CDR2 SNEGSKA, per germline (reference sequence). The CDR3 has 12 amino acids. V shed 6 bases and J shed 1 base, with 9 bases lying between them.

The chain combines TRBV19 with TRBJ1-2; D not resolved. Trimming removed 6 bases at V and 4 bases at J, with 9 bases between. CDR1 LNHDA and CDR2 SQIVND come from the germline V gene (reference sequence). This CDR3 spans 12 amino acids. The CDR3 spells CASRLRSYGYTF. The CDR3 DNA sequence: TGTGCCAGTAGACTCAGGAGCTATGGCTACACCTTC.

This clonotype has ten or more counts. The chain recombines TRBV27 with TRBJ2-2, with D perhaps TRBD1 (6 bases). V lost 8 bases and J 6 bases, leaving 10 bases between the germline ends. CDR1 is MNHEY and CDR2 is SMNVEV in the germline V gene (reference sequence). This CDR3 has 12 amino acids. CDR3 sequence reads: CASFRGSGELFF. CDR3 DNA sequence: TGTGCCAGCTTCAGGGGATCCGGGGAGCTGTTTTTT.

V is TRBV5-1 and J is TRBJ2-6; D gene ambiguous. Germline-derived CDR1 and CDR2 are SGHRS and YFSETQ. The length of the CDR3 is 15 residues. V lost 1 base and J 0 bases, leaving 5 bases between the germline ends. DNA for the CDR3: TGCGCCAGCAGCTTGCCCAACTCTGGGGCCAACGTCCTGACTTTC. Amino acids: CASSLPNSGANVLTF.

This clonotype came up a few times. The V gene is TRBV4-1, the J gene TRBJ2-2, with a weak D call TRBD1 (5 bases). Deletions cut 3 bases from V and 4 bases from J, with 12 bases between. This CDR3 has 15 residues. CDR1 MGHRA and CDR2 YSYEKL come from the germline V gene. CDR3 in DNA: TGCGCCAGCAGCCAGGGGCTTAGCCGCACCGGGGAGCTGTTTTTT. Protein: CASSQGLSRTGELFF.

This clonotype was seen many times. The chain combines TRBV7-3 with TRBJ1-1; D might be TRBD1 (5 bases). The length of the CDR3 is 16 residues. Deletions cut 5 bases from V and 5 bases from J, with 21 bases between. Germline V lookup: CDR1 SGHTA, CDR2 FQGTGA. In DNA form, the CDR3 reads TGTGCCAGCAGCCTCCGGGCAGGCGGGGGATGGACTGAAGCTTTCTTT. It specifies CASSLRAGGGWTEAFF. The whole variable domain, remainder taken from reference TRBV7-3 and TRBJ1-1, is GAGVSQTPSNKVTEKGKYVELRCDPISGHTALYWYRQSLGQGPEFLIYFQGTGAADDSGLPNDRFFAVRPEGSVSTLKIQRTERGDSAVYLCASSLRAGGGWTEAFFGQGTRLTVV.

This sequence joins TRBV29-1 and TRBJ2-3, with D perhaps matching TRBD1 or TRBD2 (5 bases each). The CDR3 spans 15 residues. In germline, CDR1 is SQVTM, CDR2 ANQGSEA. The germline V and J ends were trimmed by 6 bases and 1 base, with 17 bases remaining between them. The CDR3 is CSVGDLLKGTDTQYF. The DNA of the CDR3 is TGCAGCGTGGGGGACCTCCTAAAAGGCACAGATACGCAGTATTTT.

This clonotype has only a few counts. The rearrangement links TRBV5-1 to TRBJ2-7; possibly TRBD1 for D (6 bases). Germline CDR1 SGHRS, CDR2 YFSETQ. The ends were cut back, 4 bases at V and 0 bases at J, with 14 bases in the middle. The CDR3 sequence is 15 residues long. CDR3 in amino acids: CASSPETGNSYEQYF. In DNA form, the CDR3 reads TGCGCCAGCAGCCCGGAGACAGGAAACTCCTACGAGCAGTACTTC.